A selection of T cell receptor gamma chains follows, all from one sample in a study of Vδ1+ human thymocytes. TCRdb used CATT to re-call clones from the multiplex PCR reads. The sample yields more than 25,000 gamma-chain clones, over 15% seen once. Sequenced material: Vdelta1+ gamma-delta thymocytes from the thymus. All receptors derive from a boy under two years old who had congenital heart surgery. Each CDR3 is given with its conserved first and last residue. Clone size, where shown, is once, few, many, or a class for clones that have expanded.

clone size: NA; V gene: TRGV9; J gene: TRGJ1/TRGJ2; CDR3 length: 13; CDR3 DNA: TGTGCCTTGTGGGAAGGAATTTATAAGAAGAAACTCTTT; CDR3 protein: CALWEGIYKKKLF
clone size: few; V gene: TRGV2; J gene: TRGJ1/TRGJ2; CDR3 length: 13; CDR3 DNA: TGTGCCACCTGGGACGAATTTTATTATAAGAAACTCTTT; CDR3 protein: CATWDEFYYKKLF
clone size: NA; V gene: TRGV5; J gene: TRGJ1/TRGJ2; CDR3 length: 11; CDR3 DNA: TGTGCCACCTGGGGACCTAATAAGAAACTCTTT; CDR3 protein: CATWGPNKKLF
clone size: NA; V gene: TRGV8; J gene: TRGJ1/TRGJ2; CDR3 length: 12; CDR3 DNA: TGTGCCACCTGGGGCGGGGCGAGGAAGAAACTCTTT; CDR3 protein: CATWGGARKKLF
clone size: few; V gene: TRGV8; J gene: TRGJ1/TRGJ2; CDR3 length: 11; CDR3 DNA: TGTGCCACCTGGGCCCCCGGTGGGAAACTCTTT; CDR3 protein: CATWAPGGKLF
clone size: NA; V gene: TRGV9; J gene: TRGJ1/TRGJ2; CDR3 length: 14; CDR3 DNA: TGTGCCTTGTGGGAGATAACCTGGAACTATAAGAAACTCTTT; CDR3 protein: CALWEITWNYKKLF
clone size: few; V gene: TRGV9; J gene: TRGJ1/TRGJ2; CDR3 length: 13; CDR3 DNA: TGTGCCTTGTGGGAGGTGGGTCGTTATAAGAAACTCTTT; CDR3 protein: CALWEVGRYKKLF
clone size: NA; V gene: TRGV8; J gene: TRGJP2; CDR3 length: 12; CDR3 DNA: TGTGCCACCTGGGATTTGATTGGGATCAAGACGTTT; CDR3 protein: CATWDLIGIKTF
clone size: NA; V gene: TRGV4; J gene: TRGJ1/TRGJ2; CDR3 length: 14; CDR3 DNA: TGTGCCACCTGGGATGCCTCGAATTATTATAAGAAACTCTTT; CDR3 protein: CATWDASNYYKKLF
clone size: few; V gene: TRGV2; J gene: TRGJ1/TRGJ2; CDR3 length: 13; CDR3 DNA: TGTGCCACCTGGGACCGCAGTTATTATAAGAAACTCTTT; CDR3 protein: CATWDRSYYKKLF
clone size: few; V gene: TRGV4; J gene: TRGJ1/TRGJ2; CDR3 length: 12; CDR3 DNA: TGTGCCACCTGGGATTTCTATTATAAGAAACTCTTT; CDR3 protein: CATWDFYYKKLF
clone size: NA; V gene: TRGV2; J gene: TRGJ1/TRGJ2; CDR3 length: 13; CDR3 DNA: TGTGCCACCTGGGACGAAAATTATTATAAGAAACTCTTT; CDR3 protein: CATWDENYYKKLF
clone size: few; V gene: TRGV3; J gene: TRGJ1/TRGJ2; CDR3 length: 13; CDR3 DNA: TGTGCCACCTGGGAATGGAATTATTATAAGAAACTCTTT; CDR3 protein: CATWEWNYYKKLF
clone size: NA; V gene: TRGV5; J gene: TRGJ1/TRGJ2; CDR3 length: 10; CDR3 DNA: TGTGCCACCTGGGACCGGGACAAACTCTTT; CDR3 protein: CATWDRDKLF
clone size: NA; V gene: TRGV4; J gene: TRGJ1/TRGJ2; CDR3 length: 12; CDR3 DNA: TGTGCCACCTGGGATGGGCCAATTAAGAAACTCTTT; CDR3 protein: CATWDGPIKKLF
clone size: NA; V gene: TRGV2; J gene: TRGJ1/TRGJ2; CDR3 length: 12; CDR3 DNA: TGTACCACCTGGGACGGCGATTATAAGAAACTCTTT; CDR3 protein: CTTWDGDYKKLF
clone size: NA; V gene: TRGV4; J gene: TRGJ1/TRGJ2; CDR3 length: 13; CDR3 DNA: TGTGCCACCTGGGATCTCGGCCGAAATAAGAAACTCTTT; CDR3 protein: CATWDLGRNKKLF
clone size: few; V gene: TRGV8; J gene: TRGJP1; CDR3 length: 16; CDR3 DNA: TGTGCCACCTGGGGTGGGCCTGTGGCCACTGGTTGGTTCAAGATATTT; CDR3 protein: CATWGGPVATGWFKIF
clone size: medium-sized; V gene: TRGV9; J gene: TRGJ1/TRGJ2; CDR3 length: 12; CDR3 DNA: TGTGCCTTGTGGGAGGGTTATTATAAGAAACTCTTT; CDR3 protein: CALWEGYYKKLF
clone size: few; V gene: TRGV3; J gene: TRGJ1/TRGJ2; CDR3 length: 14; CDR3 DNA: TGTGCCACCTGGGACAGGCTGGGAAGTTATAAGAAACTCTTT; CDR3 protein: CATWDRLGSYKKLF
clone size: NA; V gene: TRGV4; J gene: TRGJ1/TRGJ2; CDR3 length: 14; CDR3 DNA: TGTGCCACCTGGGATGCGAACTATGTTTATAAGAAACTCTTT; CDR3 protein: CATWDANYVYKKLF
clone size: NA; V gene: TRGV9; J gene: TRGJ1/TRGJ2; CDR3 length: 15; CDR3 DNA: TGTGCCTTGTGGGAGCTACCTAGGCATTATTATAAGAAACTCTTT; CDR3 protein: CALWELPRHYYKKLF
clone size: few; V gene: TRGV2; J gene: TRGJ1/TRGJ2; CDR3 length: 12; CDR3 DNA: TGTGCCACCTGGGACGGGTCCCCGGGGAAACTCTTT; CDR3 protein: CATWDGSPGKLF
clone size: medium-sized; V gene: TRGV9; J gene: TRGJ1/TRGJ2; CDR3 length: 14; CDR3 DNA: TGTGCCTTGTGGGAGCCTCCGAATTATTATAAGAAACTCTTT; CDR3 protein: CALWEPPNYYKKLF